The sequence of this T cell receptor beta chain was determined in a study of blood T cell repertoires in COVID-19. About the study: The study drew acute and convalescent COVID-19 samples from the United States, Italy and Spain. From T cells, B-cell-depleted T cells, or PBMCs came the material, which was cDNA or gDNA.

The CDR3 contains 12 residues. Authors' data handling: How many nucleated cells were present was estimated from reference gene primer amplification. The table came from immunoSEQ multiplex PCR; TCRdb's copy has only in-frame clones and leaves some out. The V and J calls and the clone size are those of that table, but D and trimming were determined from the DNA. The sample gives approximately 92,000 clones, around 80% of which show up once; approximately 9% is in the top ten. The chain employs TRBV21-1 and TRBJ2-5; the D call of TRBD1 is as the table states it, not checked on the DNA. TRBV21-1 is a pseudogene locus. The sample consisted of peripheral blood. This clonotype was sampled from a man in his fifties or sixties who had recovered from COVID-19. This CDR3 reads CASSNSQETQYF. CDR3 DNA sequence: TGTGCCAGCAGTAACAGTCAAGAGACCCAGTACTTC.